This record looks at one T cell receptor beta chain sequence and its context. These data originate in a study of blood T cell repertoires in COVID-19. Overall study context: Both acute and convalescent COVID-19 samples were obtained from the United States, Italy and Spain. In each case, the material was cDNA or gDNA derived from T cells, B-cell-depleted T cells, or PBMCs.

Germline assignment: CDR1 SGHTA and CDR2 FQGNSA. This CDR3 spans 13 amino acids. V lost 3 bases and J 8 bases, leaving 13 bases between the germline ends. As originally analysed: Nucleated cell number was recorded as an estimate derived from reference gene primer amplification. Sequencing used immunoSEQ multiplex PCR; TCRdb keeps in-frame clones, though not all of them. The D gene and trimming were derived from the DNA, and the V and J assignments and clone size from that table. In the table there are about 160,000 clones, about 82% of which are singletons. The receptor comes from a man aged 45-65 years with active or convalescent COVID-19. The sample comprised peripheral blood. The gene calls are TRBV7-2 and TRBJ1-2; perhaps TRBD1 as D (6 bases). CDR3 DNA: TGTGCCAGCAGCTTGGGGGGGCGTCTCGGCTACACCTTC. This sequence encodes CASSLGGRLGYTF.